This T cell receptor beta chain was documented in a study of blood T cell repertoires in COVID-19. Libraries were prepared by immunoSEQ multiplex PCR; TCRdb keeps only in-frame clonotypes and omits some of them. Altogether tens of thousands of clones are present, about 80% being singletons, with the ten largest covering roughly 8.8%. CDR3 length: 11 residues. Trimming cost V 3 bases and J 8 bases, with 5 bases left between them. In germline, CDR1 is SGHAT, CDR2 FQDESV (reference sequence). The sequencing sample was made of peripheral blood. The clonotype was recovered from a man aged 55 to 70 with acute or convalescent COVID-19. V is TRBV11-1 and J is TRBJ2-4; D not resolved. The CDR3 sequence: CASSFTDIQYF. The DNA for the CDR3 is TGTGCCAGCAGCTTCACAGACATTCAGTACTTC. The full variable domain, its missing parts supplied by reference TRBV11-1 and TRBJ2-4, is EAEVAQSPRYKITEKSQAVAFWCDPISGHATLYWYRQILGQGPELLVQFQDESVVDDSQLPKDRFSAERLKGVDSTLKIQPAELGDSAMYLCASSFTDIQYFGAGTRLSVL.